Shown below are 26 T cell receptor beta chains from a single sample sequenced in a study of blood T cell repertoires in COVID-19. The table came from immunoSEQ multiplex PCR; TCRdb's copy has only in-frame clones and leaves some out. The repertoire holds more than 60,000 clones, approximately 89% seen once, with under 6.5% in the top ten. The material sequenced was peripheral blood. These receptors were taken from a human donor in a cohort sampled during active COVID-19.

The rearrangement links TRBV9 to TRBJ1-1, with D uncertain. There are 13 residues in the CDR3. V was shortened by 4 bases and J by 8 bases, with 15 bases between the two germline ends. Germline loops: CDR1 SGDLS, CDR2 YYNGEE. CDR3 in DNA: TGTGCCAGCAGCTCGAGTAGGCAGGAAGAAGCTTTCTTT. Translated: CASSSSRQEEAFF.

The rearrangement links TRBV11-2 to TRBJ2-7, with D perhaps matching TRBD1 or TRBD2 (5 bases each). The CDR3 is made up of 15 amino acids. CDR1 and CDR2 (germline): SGHAT, FQNNGV. V lost 5 bases to trimming and J lost 2 bases, with 16 bases between them. CDR3 DNA sequence: TGTGCCAGCAGCCTAGGGACGGAAGCGGCCTACGAGCAGTACTTC. Its translation is CASSLGTEAAYEQYF.

The chain combines TRBV7-8 with TRBJ1-5, with 8 bases that match TRBD1. Germline CDR1 reads SGHVS; CDR2 reads FQNEAQ. The CDR3 runs to 15 residues. Trimming cost V 2 bases and J 4 bases; bases outside gene matches: 4. DNA for the CDR3: TGTGCCAGCAGCTTATCAGGGGGCGGGAATCAGCCCCAGCATTTT. The encoded protein is CASSLSGGGNQPQHF.

This clone was observed a few times. The chain recombines TRBV4-2 with TRBJ1-2, with no clear D. This CDR3 has 14 amino acids. Germline V gene data show CDR1 as LGHNA and CDR2 as YNFKEQ. Trimming pared 1 base from V and 4 bases from J, leaving 10 bases between. CDR3 loop: CASSQGEKIYGYTF. CDR3 nucleotide sequence: TGTGCCAGCAGCCAAGGAGAGAAGATCTATGGCTACACCTTC.

The gene calls are TRBV7-3 and TRBJ2-3; 10 bases are a match to TRBD1. CDR1 and CDR2 (germline): SGHTA, FQGTGA. CDR3 length: 16 amino acids. With 5 bases clipped from V and 4 bases from J, the junction kept 9 bases outside the gene matches. CDR3 nucleotides: TGTGCCAGCAGCCTACGACAGGGGGCAGGGGCAGATACGCAGTATTTT. This gives the protein CASSLRQGAGADTQYF.

The gene calls are TRBV11-3 and TRBJ1-1; possible D gene TRBD1, 6 bases. V lost 5 bases and J lost 1, with 8 bases in between. The CDR3 spans 13 residues. CDR1 is SGHNT, CDR2 YENEEA, per germline. CDR3 bases: TGTGCCAGCAGCGTGACAGGGAACACTGAAGCTTTCTTT. This translates into CASSVTGNTEAFF.

CDR3 DNA sequence: TGTGCCAGCAGCTTAGTTCGCTCCGGGACATTCGGGATTCGGGATGAGCAGTTCTTC. This translates into CASSLVRSGTFGIRDEQFF. The J gene is TRBJ2-1, the V gene TRBV7-7; D perhaps matches TRBD1 (6 bases). Germline CDR1 reads SSHAT; CDR2 reads FNYEAQ (reference sequence). CDR3 length: 19 residues. Trimming removed 1 base from V and 8 bases from J, with 27 bases in between.

V usage is TRBV4-2 and J usage is TRBJ2-3; 13 bases fit TRBD2. This CDR3 is built from 15 residues. Germline V gene sequence: CDR1 LGHNA, CDR2 YNFKEQ. V dropped 4 bases and J dropped 5; count of bases not matched to a gene: 3. This CDR3 is CASSPRTSGGDTQYF. The DNA of the CDR3 is TGTGCCAGCAGCCCCCGGACTAGCGGGGGAGATACGCAGTATTTT.

The chain couples TRBV19 to TRBJ1-5, with D perhaps matching TRBD1 (6 bases). CDR1 LNHDA and CDR2 SQIVND come from the germline V gene (reference sequence). This CDR3 spans 17 amino acids. Trimming took off 3 bases at V and 0 bases at J, with 15 bases between the two ends. In nucleotides, the CDR3 is TGTGCCAGTAGTATTATGGCGGACAGTCATAGCAATCAGCCCCAGCATTTT. It yields the protein CASSIMADSHSNQPQHF.

The chain is built from TRBV19 and TRBJ1-3, with unresolved D. Germline assignment: CDR1 LNHDA and CDR2 SQIVND (reference sequence). Trimming took 6 bases from V and 0 from J, leaving 12 bases between them. The length of the CDR3 is 15 residues. The CDR3 DNA follows: TGTGCCAGTAGGGGCAGTACGAACTCTGGAAACACCATATATTTT. As protein: CASRGSTNSGNTIYF.

The rearrangement joins TRBV16 to TRBJ1-1; unclear D gene. The CDR3 is 14 amino acids. The V end lost 6 bases, the J end lost 2 bases, and 13 bases lay between the germline ends. Per the germline V gene, CDR1 is KGHSY and CDR2 is FQNENV. CDR3 nucleotide sequence: TGTGCCAGCAGTGGGGAGTGGGGAAACACTGAAGCTTTCTTT. Residues: CASSGEWGNTEAFF. Variable domain in full (rest from reference TRBV16 and TRBJ1-1): GEEVAQTPKHLVRGEGQKAKLYCAPIKGHSYVFWYQQVLKNEFKFLISFQNENVFDETGMPKERFSAKCLPNSPCSLEIQATKLEDSAVYFCASSGEWGNTEAFFGQGTRLTVV.

This clone occurred once. The rearrangement links TRBV7-2 to TRBJ2-2; 8 bases line up with TRBD2. There are 16 residues in the CDR3. V shed 2 bases, J shed 4 bases, and the junction held 6 bases outside the gene matches. The germline V gene encodes CDR1 SGHTA and CDR2 FQGNSA. CDR3 amino acids: CASSLMLSGGTGELFF. The CDR3 DNA reads as TGTGCCAGCAGCTTAATGTTAAGCGGGGGCACCGGGGAGCTGTTTTTT.

This clone was found once. The J gene is TRBJ1-1, the V gene TRBV6-2 or TRBV6-3, with 8 bases aligning to TRBD1. Per the germline V gene, CDR1 is MNHEY and CDR2 is SVGEGT. The CDR3 consists of 13 residues. Trimming removed 6 bases from V and 7 bases from J; junction bases left unmatched: 7. The CDR3 loop is CASSTGTGREAFF. CDR3 DNA: TGTGCCAGCAGCACCGGGACAGGTCGTGAAGCTTTCTTT.

In DNA form, the CDR3 reads TGTGCCAGCAGCTTGGATAGGACAGTGGAAGAGACCCAGTACTTC. Its protein product is CASSLDRTVEETQYF. This chain connects TRBV5-6 to TRBJ2-5, with a tentative D call TRBD1 (6 bases). Germline V CDR1 and CDR2: SGHDT, YYEEEE. V lost 0 bases, J lost 3 bases, and 12 bases lay in between. CDR3 length: 15 amino acids. The full variable domain, rest sourced from reference TRBV5-6 and TRBJ2-5, is DAGVTQSPTHLIKTRGQQVTLRCSPKSGHDTVSWYQQALGQGPQFIFQYYEEEERQRGNFPDRFSGHQFPNYSSELNVNALLLGDSALYLCASSLDRTVEETQYFGPGTRLLVL.

V and J are TRBV5-6 and TRBJ1-2; the match to TRBD1 covers 7 bases. The ends lost 2 bases at V and 3 bases at J; junction bases unmatched: 1. CDR1 and CDR2 (germline): SGHDT, YYEEEE. This CDR3 comprises 13 residues. The CDR3 nucleotides read TGTGCCAGCAGCTTAGACAGGGACTATGGCTACACCTTC. It yields the protein CASSLDRDYGYTF.

V and J are TRBV20-1 and TRBJ2-1; 9 bases are a match to TRBD2. After removal of 3 bases from V and 7 bases from J, the junction contained 7 bases not matched to a gene. Germline values: CDR1 DFQATT, CDR2 SNEGSKA (reference sequence). CDR3 length equals 14 residues. Written as DNA, the CDR3 is TGCAGTGCTAGTAATAGCGGGGGTGCTAATGAGCAGTTCTTC. This codes for CSASNSGGANEQFF.

The chain is built from TRBV5-1 and TRBJ1-2; D remains ambiguous. CDR1 is SGHRS and CDR2 is YFSETQ in the germline V gene. Trimming shortened V by 4 bases and J by 8 bases, and 18 bases separated the two germline ends. The CDR3 is 14 residues long. DNA of the CDR3: TGCGCCAGCAGCATCGCAGGAATTACCCGGGGCTACACCTTC. This gives the protein CASSIAGITRGYTF.

The chain is built from TRBV5-1 and TRBJ2-5; 7 positions match TRBD2. J gave up 4 bases and V 7 bases, and 16 bases lay outside the gene matches. The CDR3 has 16 residues. Germline V CDR1 and CDR2: SGHRS, YFSETQ. The CDR3 spells CASQSGVGARGETQYF. The CDR3 region has the DNA TGCGCCAGCCAAAGCGGGGTGGGAGCTCGGGGAGAGACCCAGTACTTC.

The chain joins TRBV10-1 to TRBJ1-1; D is undetermined. V was pared by 6 bases and J by 0 bases, with 8 bases between. Per the germline V gene, CDR1 is WNHNN and CDR2 is SYGVQD (reference sequence). The CDR3 contains 13 residues. Here the CDR3 reads CASRGGLNTEAFF. CDR3 bases: TGCGCCAGCAGGGGAGGGTTGAACACTGAAGCTTTCTTT.

The chain uses TRBV18 and TRBJ2-1; TRBD2 matches at 7 bases. CDR1 KGHSH and CDR2 LQKENI come from the germline V gene. The trim removed 0 bases at V and 0 bases at J, leaving 2 bases unmatched. CDR3 size: 16 residues. In nucleotides, the CDR3 is TGTGCCAGCTCACCACCGGGCGGGAGCTCCTACAATGAGCAGTTCTTC. The encoded protein is CASSPPGGSSYNEQFF.

The chain uses TRBV4-3 and TRBJ1-2; possible D gene TRBD1, 6 bases. Trimming pared 0 bases from V and 7 bases from J, leaving 15 bases between. Germline V gene data show CDR1 as LGHNA and CDR2 as YSLEER. CDR3 length: 15 amino acids. CDR3 loop: CASSQDITGGSGYTF. The CDR3 region has the DNA TGCGCCAGCAGCCAAGACATAACGGGGGGCTCTGGCTACACCTTC.

The chain has TRBV7-2 and TRBJ1-4; D remains ambiguous. CDR3 size: 14 residues. CDR1 and CDR2 from the germline V gene are SGHTA and FQGNSA. V was trimmed by 3 bases and J by 8 bases, leaving 13 bases between them. CDR3 region: CASSFAESPEKLFF. CDR3 coding DNA: TGTGCCAGCAGCTTCGCTGAAAGCCCCGAAAAACTGTTTTTT.

This rearrangement joins TRBV27 to TRBJ1-6; TRBD1 might be the D (6 bases). There are 17 residues in the CDR3. V lost 7 bases and J 5 bases, leaving 21 bases between the germline ends. The germline CDR1 and CDR2 sequences are MNHEY and SMNVEV (reference sequence). The CDR3 DNA reads as TGTGCCAGCACCAAAGGGGGTGTGACACTAGATAATTCACCCCTCCACTTT. It translates to CASTKGGVTLDNSPLHF.

The CDR3 sequence is CASSYRDSFSSGANVLTF. CDR3 coding DNA: TGTGCCAGCAGCTACCGGGACAGCTTCAGCTCTGGGGCCAACGTCCTGACTTTC. The gene calls are TRBV7-2 and TRBJ2-6; 7 bases fit TRBD1. Germline V lookup: CDR1 SGHTA, CDR2 FQGNSA. The CDR3 is 18 amino acids. Unmatched junction bases numbered 9, after V lost 4 bases and J lost 0 bases.

The gene calls are TRBV7-9 and TRBJ1-3; D not resolved. V lost 5 bases and J 0 bases, leaving 11 bases between the germline ends. There are 15 residues in the CDR3. Germline lookup yields CDR1 SEHNR and CDR2 FQNEAQ (reference sequence). For the CDR3, the DNA is TGTGCCAGCAGCCCCGTACCGAGCTCTGGAAACACCATATATTTT. Translated, it gives CASSPVPSSGNTIYF.

The V and J genes are TRBV5-5 and TRBJ2-3; D call uncertain. Germline V gene lookup returns CDR1 SGHKS and CDR2 YYEKEE (reference sequence). V dropped 4 bases and J dropped 5 bases, with 11 bases sitting between them. The CDR3 sequence is 13 residues long. The DNA of the CDR3 is TGTGCCAGCAGCCCACCGCCGGGAGATACGCAGTATTTT. This encodes CASSPPPGDTQYF. Based on the CDR3 plus reference TRBV5-5 and TRBJ2-3, the full variable domain is DAGVTQSPTHLIKTRGQQVTLRCSPISGHKSVSWYQQVLGQGPQFIFQYYEKEERGRGNFPDRFSARQFPNYSSELNVNALLLGDSALYLCASSPPPGDTQYFGPGTRLTVL.